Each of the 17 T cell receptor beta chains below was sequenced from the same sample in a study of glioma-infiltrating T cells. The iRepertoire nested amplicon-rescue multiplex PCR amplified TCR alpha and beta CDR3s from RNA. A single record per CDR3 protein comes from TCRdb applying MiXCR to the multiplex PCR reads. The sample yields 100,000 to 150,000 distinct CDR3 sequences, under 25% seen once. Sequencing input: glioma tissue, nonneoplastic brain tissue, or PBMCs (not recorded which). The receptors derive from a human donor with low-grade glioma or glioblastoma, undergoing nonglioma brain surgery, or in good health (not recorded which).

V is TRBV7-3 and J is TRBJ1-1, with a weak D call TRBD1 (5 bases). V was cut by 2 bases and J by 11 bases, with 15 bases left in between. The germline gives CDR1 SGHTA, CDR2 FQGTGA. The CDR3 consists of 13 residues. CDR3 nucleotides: TGTGCCAGCAGCTTAGTTGCAGGGCAAGTGGCTTTCTTT. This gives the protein CASSLVAGQVAFF.

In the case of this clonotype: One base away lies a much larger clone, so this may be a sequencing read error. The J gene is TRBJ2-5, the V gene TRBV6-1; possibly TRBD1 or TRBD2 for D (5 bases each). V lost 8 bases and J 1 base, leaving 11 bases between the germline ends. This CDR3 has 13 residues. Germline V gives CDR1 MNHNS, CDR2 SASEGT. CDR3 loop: CASRGSLQETQYF. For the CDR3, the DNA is TGTGCCAGCCGGGGCAGCCTCCAAGAGACCCAGTACTTC.

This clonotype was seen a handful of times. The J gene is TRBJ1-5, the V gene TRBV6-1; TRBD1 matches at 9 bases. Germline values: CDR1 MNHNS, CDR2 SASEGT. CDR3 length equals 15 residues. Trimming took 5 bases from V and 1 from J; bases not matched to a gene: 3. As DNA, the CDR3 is TGTGCCAGCAGTCAGACAGGGGGGAGCAATCAGCCCCAGCATTTT. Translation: CASSQTGGSNQPQHF.

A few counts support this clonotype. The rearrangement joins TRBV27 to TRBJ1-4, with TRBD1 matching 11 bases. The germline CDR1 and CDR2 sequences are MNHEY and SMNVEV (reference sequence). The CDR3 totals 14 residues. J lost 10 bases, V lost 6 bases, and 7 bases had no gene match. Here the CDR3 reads CASRKGQGEGKLFF. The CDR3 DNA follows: TGTGCCAGCAGGAAGGGACAGGGGGAGGGAAAACTGTTTTTT. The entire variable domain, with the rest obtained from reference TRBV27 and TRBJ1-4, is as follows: EAQVTQNPRYLITVTGKKLTVTCSQNMNHEYMSWYRQDPGLGLRQIYYSMNVEVTDKGDVPEGYKVSRKEKRNFPLILESPSPNQTSLYFCASRKGQGEGKLFFGSGTQLSVL.

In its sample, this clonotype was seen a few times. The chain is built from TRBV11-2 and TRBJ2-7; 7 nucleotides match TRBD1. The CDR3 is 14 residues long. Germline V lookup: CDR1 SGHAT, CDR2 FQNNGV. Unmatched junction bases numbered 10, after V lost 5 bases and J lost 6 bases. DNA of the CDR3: TGTGCCAGCAGCCCCCGGGACAGACGGTTCGAGCAGTACGTC. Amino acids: CASSPRDRRFEQYV.

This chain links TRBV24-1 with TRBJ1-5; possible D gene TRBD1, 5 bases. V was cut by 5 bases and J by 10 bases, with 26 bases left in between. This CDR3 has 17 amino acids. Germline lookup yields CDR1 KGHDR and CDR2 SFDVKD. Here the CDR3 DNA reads TGTGCCACCAGTGGTGGGAGGGGCCAGACCCCGGGCCAACCCCAGCATTTT. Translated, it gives CATSGGRGQTPGQPQHF.

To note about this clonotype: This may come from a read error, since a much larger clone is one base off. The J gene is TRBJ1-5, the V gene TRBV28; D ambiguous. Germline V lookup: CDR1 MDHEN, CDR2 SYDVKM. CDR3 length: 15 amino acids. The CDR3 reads CASSLYRHSNQTQHF. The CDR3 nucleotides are TGTGCCAGCAGTTTATATCGGCATAGCAATCAGACCCAGCATTTT.

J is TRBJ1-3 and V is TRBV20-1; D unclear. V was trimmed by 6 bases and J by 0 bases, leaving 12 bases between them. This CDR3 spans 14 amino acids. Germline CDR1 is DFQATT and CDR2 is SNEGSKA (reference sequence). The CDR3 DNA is TGCAGTGCGAGACGGCAGTCCTCTGGAAACACCATATATTTT. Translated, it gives CSARRQSSGNTIYF.

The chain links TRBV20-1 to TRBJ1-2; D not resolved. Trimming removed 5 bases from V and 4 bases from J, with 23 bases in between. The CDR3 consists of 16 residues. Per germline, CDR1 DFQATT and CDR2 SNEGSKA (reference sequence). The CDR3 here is CSAQSADRKTGYGYTF. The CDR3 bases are TGCAGTGCTCAATCTGCAGACCGAAAAACTGGCTATGGCTACACCTTC.

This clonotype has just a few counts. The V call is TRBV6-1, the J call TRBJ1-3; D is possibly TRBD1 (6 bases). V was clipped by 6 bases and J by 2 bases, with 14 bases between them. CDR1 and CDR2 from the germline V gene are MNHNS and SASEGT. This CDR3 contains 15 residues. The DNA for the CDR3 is TGTGCCAGCAGGGAACAGGGTTGGGCTGGAAACACCATATATTTT. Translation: CASREQGWAGNTIYF.

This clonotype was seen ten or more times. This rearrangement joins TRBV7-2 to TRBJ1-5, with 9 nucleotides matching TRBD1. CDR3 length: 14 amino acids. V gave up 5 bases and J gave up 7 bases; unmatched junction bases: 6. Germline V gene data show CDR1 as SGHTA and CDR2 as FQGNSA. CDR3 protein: CASSPGTGRQPQHF. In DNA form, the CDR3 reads TGTGCCAGCAGCCCCGGGACAGGGCGGCAGCCCCAGCATTTT.

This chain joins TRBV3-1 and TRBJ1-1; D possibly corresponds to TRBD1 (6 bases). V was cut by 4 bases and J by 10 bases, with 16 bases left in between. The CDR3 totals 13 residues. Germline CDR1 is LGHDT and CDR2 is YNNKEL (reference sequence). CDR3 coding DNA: TGTGCCAGCAGCCGGGGTTGGGAACAGGGAGCTTTCTTT. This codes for CASSRGWEQGAFF. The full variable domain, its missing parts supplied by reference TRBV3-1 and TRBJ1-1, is DTAVSQTPKYLVTQMGNDKSIKCEQNLGHDTMYWYKQDSKKFLKIMFSYNNKELIINETVPNRFSPKSPDKAHLNLHINSLELGDSAVYFCASSRGWEQGAFFGQGTRLTVV.

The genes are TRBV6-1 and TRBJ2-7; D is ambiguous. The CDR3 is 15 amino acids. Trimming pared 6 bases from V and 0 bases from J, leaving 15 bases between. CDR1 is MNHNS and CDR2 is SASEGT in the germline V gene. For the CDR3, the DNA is TGTGCCAGCAGGCACACCCGGGCCGGCTCCTACGAGCAGTACGTC. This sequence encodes CASRHTRAGSYEQYV.

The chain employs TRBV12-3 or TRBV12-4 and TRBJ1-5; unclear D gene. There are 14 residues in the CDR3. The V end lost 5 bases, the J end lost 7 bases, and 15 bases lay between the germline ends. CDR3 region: CASSLLDLYQPQHF. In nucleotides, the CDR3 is TGTGCCAGCAGTCTACTGGACCTGTACCAGCCCCAGCATTTT.

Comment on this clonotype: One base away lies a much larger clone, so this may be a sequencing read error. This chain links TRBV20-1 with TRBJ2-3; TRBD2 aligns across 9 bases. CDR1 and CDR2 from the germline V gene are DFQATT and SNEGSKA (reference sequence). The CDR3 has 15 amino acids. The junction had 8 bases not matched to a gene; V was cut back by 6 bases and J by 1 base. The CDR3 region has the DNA TGCAGTGCCGGACTAGCGTGGGGCCGCACAGATACGCAGTATTTT. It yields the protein CSAGLAWGRTDTQYF.

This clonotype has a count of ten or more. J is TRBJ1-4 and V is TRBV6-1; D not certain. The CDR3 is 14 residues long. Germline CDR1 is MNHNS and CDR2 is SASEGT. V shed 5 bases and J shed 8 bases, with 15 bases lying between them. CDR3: CASSSAPDPEKLFF. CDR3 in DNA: TGTGCCAGCAGTTCCGCGCCCGATCCGGAAAAACTGTTTTTT.

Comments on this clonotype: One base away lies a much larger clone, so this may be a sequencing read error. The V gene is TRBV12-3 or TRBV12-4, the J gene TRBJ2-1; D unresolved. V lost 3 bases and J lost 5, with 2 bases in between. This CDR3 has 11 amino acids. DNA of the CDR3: TGTGCCAGCAGTTTCAACAATGAGCAGTTCTTC. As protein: CASSFNNEQFF.